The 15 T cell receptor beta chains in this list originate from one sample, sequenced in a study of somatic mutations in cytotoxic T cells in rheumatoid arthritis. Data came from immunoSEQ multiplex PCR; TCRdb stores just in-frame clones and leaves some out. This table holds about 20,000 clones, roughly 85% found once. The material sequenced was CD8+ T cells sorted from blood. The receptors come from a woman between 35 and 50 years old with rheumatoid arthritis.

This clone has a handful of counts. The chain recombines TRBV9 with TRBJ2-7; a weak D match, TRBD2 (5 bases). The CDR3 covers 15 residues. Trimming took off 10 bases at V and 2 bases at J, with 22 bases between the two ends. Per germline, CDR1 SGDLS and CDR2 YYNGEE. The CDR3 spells CAPSAEEVAPYEQYF. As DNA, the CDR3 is TGTGCCCCCTCTGCGGAGGAGGTCGCACCCTACGAGCAGTACTTC. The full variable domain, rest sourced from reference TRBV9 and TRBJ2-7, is DSGVTQTPKHLITATGQRVTLRCSPRSGDLSVYWYQQSLDQGLQFLIQYYNGEERAKGNILERFSAQQFPDLHSELNLSSLELGDSALYFCAPSAEEVAPYEQYFGPGTRLTVT.

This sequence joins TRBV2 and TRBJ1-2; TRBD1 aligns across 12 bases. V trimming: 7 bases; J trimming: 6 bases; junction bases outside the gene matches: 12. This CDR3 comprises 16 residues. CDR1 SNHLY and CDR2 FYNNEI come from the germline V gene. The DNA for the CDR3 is TGTGCCAGCACCACCTGGGGACAGGGGGCGGCAGATGGCTACACCTTC. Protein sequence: CASTTWGQGAADGYTF.

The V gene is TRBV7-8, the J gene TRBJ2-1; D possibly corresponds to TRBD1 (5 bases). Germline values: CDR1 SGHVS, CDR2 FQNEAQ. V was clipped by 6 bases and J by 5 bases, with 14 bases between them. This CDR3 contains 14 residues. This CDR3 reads CASREPYRNNEQFF. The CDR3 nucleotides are TGTGCCAGCAGGGAACCTTACAGGAACAATGAGCAGTTCTTC.

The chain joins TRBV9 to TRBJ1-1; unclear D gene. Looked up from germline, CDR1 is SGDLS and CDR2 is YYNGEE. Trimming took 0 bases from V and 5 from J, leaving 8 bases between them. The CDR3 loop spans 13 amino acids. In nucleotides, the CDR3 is TGTGCCAGCAGCGTAGGGAGAAAAACTGAAGCTTTCTTT. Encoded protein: CASSVGRKTEAFF.

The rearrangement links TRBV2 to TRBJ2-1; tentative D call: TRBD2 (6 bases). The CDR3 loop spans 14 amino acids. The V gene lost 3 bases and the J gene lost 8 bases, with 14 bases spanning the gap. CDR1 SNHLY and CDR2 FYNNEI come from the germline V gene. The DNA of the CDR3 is TGTGCCAGCAGTGACGGGGCGGGGTGGCATGAGCAGTTCTTC. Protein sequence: CASSDGAGWHEQFF.

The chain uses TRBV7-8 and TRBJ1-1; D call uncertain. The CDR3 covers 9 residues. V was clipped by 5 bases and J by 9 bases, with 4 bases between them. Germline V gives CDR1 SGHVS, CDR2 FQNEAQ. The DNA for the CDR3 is TGTGCCAGCAGCCCTAAAGCTTTCTTT. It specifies CASSPKAFF.

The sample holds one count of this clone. The CDR3 protein is CASSLSPAGGEETQYF. CDR3 nucleotide sequence: TGTGCCAGCAGCTTGAGTCCAGCAGGGGGCGAAGAGACCCAGTACTTC. The rearrangement links TRBV5-6 to TRBJ2-5, with 8 bases matching TRBD1. CDR1 and CDR2 from the germline V gene are SGHDT and YYEEEE. The CDR3 is made up of 16 amino acids. V lost 1 base to trimming and J lost 3 bases; unmatched junction nucleotides: 8.

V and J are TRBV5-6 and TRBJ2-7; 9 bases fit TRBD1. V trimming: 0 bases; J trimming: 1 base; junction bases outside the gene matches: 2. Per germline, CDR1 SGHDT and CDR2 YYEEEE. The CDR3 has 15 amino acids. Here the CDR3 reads CASSLAGQGSYEQYF. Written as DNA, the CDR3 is TGTGCCAGCAGCTTGGCGGGACAGGGTTCCTACGAGCAGTACTTC.

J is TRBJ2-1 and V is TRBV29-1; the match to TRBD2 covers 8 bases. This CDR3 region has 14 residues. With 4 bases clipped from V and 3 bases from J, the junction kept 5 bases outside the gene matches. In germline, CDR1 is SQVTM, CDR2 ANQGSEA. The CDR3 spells CSVVELADYNEQFF. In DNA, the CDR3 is TGCAGCGTTGTGGAACTAGCGGACTACAATGAGCAGTTCTTC.

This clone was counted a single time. For the CDR3, the DNA is TGTGCCAGCAGCCGGTCCGGGACAGGGGGGAACTATGGCTACACCTTC. It codes for CASSRSGTGGNYGYTF. The V and J genes are TRBV11-2 and TRBJ1-2, with TRBD1 matching 11 bases. The CDR3 contains 16 residues. Germline loops: CDR1 SGHAT, CDR2 FQNNGV. The J segment lost 2 bases and the V segment lost 5 bases, leaving 7 bases of the junction unmatched.

CDR3 residues: CAWDHSGGAADTQYF. CDR3 DNA sequence: TGTGCCTGGGATCATAGCGGGGGGGCCGCCGATACGCAGTATTTT. The rearrangement joins TRBV30 to TRBJ2-3; 11 positions match TRBD2. The trim removed 5 bases at V and 6 bases at J, leaving 10 bases unmatched. This CDR3 contains 15 residues. CDR1 is GTSNPN, CDR2 SVGIG, per germline (reference sequence).

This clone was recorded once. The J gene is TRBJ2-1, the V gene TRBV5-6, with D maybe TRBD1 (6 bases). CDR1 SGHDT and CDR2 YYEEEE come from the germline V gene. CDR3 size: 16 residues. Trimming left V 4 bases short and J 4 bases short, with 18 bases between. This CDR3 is CASSATPQGDYNEQFF. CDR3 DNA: TGTGCCAGCAGCGCCACCCCACAGGGCGATTACAATGAGCAGTTCTTC.

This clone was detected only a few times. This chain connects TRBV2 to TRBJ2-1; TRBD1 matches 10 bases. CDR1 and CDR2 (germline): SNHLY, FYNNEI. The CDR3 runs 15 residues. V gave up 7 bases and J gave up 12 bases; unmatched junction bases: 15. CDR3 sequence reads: CASILTGTGVSGQFF. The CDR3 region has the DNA TGTGCCAGCATCCTAACCGGGACAGGGGTCTCTGGGCAGTTCTTC.

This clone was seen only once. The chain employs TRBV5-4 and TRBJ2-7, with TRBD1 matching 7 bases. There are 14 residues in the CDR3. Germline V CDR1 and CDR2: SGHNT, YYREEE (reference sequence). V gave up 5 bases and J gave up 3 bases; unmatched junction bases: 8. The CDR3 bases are TGTGCCAGCAGTAGTAGGGACAGTCACTACGAGCAGTACTTC. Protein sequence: CASSSRDSHYEQYF.

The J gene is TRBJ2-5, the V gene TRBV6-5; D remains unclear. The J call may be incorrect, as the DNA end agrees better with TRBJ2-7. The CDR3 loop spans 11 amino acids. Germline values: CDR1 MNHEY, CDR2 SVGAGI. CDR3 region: CASTTGYEQYF. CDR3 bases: TGTGCCAGCACTACTGGTTACGAGCAGTACTTC.